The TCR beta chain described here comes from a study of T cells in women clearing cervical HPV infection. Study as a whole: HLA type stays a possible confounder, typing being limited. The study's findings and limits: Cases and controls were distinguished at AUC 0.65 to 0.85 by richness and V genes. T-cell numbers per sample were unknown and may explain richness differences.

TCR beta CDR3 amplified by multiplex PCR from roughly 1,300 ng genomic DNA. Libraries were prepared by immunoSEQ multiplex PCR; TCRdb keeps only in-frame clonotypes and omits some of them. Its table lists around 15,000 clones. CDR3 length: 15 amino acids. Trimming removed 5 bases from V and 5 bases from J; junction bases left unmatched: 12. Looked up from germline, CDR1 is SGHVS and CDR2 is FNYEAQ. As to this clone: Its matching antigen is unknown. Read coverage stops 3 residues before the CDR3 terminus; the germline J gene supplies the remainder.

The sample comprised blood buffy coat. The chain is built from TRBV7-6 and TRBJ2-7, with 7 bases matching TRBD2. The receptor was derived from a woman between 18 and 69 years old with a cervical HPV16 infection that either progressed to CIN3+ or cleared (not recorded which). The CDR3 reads CASSNPGTKPHEQYF. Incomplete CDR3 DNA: TGTGCCAGCAGCAACCCCGGGACTAAACCCCACGAG.